The T cell receptor beta chain under discussion was sequenced for a study of blood T cell repertoires in COVID-19. CDR1 is KGHSH, CDR2 LQKENI, per germline. V lost 2 bases and J lost 5, with 16 bases in between. This CDR3 comprises 16 residues. Profiled with immunoSEQ multiplex PCR; TCRdb holds only in-frame clones, not every one. The profile shows tens of thousands of clones, 70% to 90% of them singletons. This clone came up once. Sequencing used peripheral blood. This sequence joins TRBV18 and TRBJ1-5; D is possibly TRBD1 (5 bases). The source of this sequence is a man aged 50-60 years with acute or convalescent COVID-19. The CDR3 protein is CASSPTPQGRDQPQHF. CDR3 coding DNA: TGTGCCAGCTCACCAACCCCGCAGGGAAGGGATCAGCCCCAGCATTTT.